The 19 T cell receptor beta chains reported below all come from one sample, sequenced in a study of shared clonotypes between healthy human individuals. Naive CD8 cells comprised CD45RO-negative, CCR7-positively selected cells, excluding terminally differentiated effector memory CD45RA+ cells. Repertoires were generated with immunoSEQ multiplex PCR, while TCRdb's copy carries only in-frame clones and drops some. The sample carries about 2 million clones, roughly 94% recorded once. Material for sequencing was naive CD8+ T cells sorted from blood. These receptors were obtained from a man aged 18 to 35 in good health.

This clone has more than one count but fewer than ten. Other DNA sequences in this specimen translate into the identical CDR3. The genes are TRBV5-4 and TRBJ2-3; D possibly matches TRBD1 or TRBD2 (5 bases each). This CDR3 has 12 residues. Trimming took 0 bases from V and 6 from J, leaving 5 bases between them. Germline values: CDR1 SGHNT, CDR2 YYREEE (reference sequence). The CDR3 spells CASSLGGDTQYF. CDR3 coding DNA: TGTGCCAGCAGCTTGGGGGGGGATACGCAGTATTTT.

V and J are TRBV4-3 and TRBJ2-7; the D gene is possibly TRBD1 (5 bases). The CDR3 totals 15 residues. Trimming took off 0 bases at V and 2 bases at J, with 11 bases between the two ends. Germline loops: CDR1 LGHNA, CDR2 YSLEER. This CDR3 reads CASSQEKGRAYEQYF. Here the CDR3 DNA reads TGCGCCAGCAGCCAAGAAAAAGGCAGGGCCTACGAGCAGTACTTC.

The chain combines TRBV13 with TRBJ2-7; no firm D call. The CDR3 has 13 amino acids. V lost 2 bases to trimming and J lost 9 bases, with 14 bases between them. The germline V gene encodes CDR1 PRHDT and CDR2 FYEKMQ (reference sequence). CDR3 sequence reads: CASSLKLDSWQYF. As DNA, the CDR3 is TGTGCCAGCAGCTTAAAACTCGACTCCTGGCAGTACTTC.

The V gene is TRBV19, the J gene TRBJ2-7; D gene ambiguous. Per the germline V gene, CDR1 is LNHDA and CDR2 is SQIVND (reference sequence). This CDR3 has 13 residues. V lost 1 base, J lost 6 bases, and 10 bases lay in between. CDR3 nucleotides: TGTGCCAGTAGTATAGTTCCCTGGCGCGAGCAGTACTTC. Its protein product is CASSIVPWREQYF.

Points on this clone: The same CDR3 can be traced to other DNA sequences in this sample. For the CDR3, the DNA is TGTGCCTGGAGTGTATCGGGGGGTACTGAAGCTTTCTTT. This translates into CAWSVSGGTEAFF. The gene calls are TRBV30 and TRBJ1-1, with a possible D match to TRBD1 (5 bases). Trimming stripped 0 bases from V and 5 bases from J, with 10 bases between. The CDR3 extends over 13 amino acids. Germline assignment: CDR1 GTSNPN and CDR2 SVGIG (reference sequence).

This clone has only one observation. The chain employs TRBV11-2 and TRBJ2-1; 8 bases map to TRBD2. The CDR3 totals 15 residues. V was clipped by 4 bases and J by 7 bases; unmatched bases: 9. Germline V lookup: CDR1 SGHAT, CDR2 FQNNGV. In nucleotides, the CDR3 is TGTGCCAGCAGCTCGGTAGCGGGAATTTTAAATGAGCAGTTCTTC. The encoded protein is CASSSVAGILNEQFF.

V usage is TRBV2 and J usage is TRBJ1-2; D remains ambiguous. Trimming stripped 1 base from V and 5 bases from J, with 14 bases between. The CDR3 is made up of 15 amino acids. In germline, CDR1 is SNHLY, CDR2 FYNNEI. In DNA, the CDR3 is TGTGCCAGCAGTGAAGAGGAAGGGATACAATATGGCTACACCTTC. It encodes CASSEEEGIQYGYTF.

V gene TRBV7-6 combines with J gene TRBJ2-1, with 7 bases lining up with TRBD2. Germline CDR1 reads SGHVS; CDR2 reads FNYEAQ. This CDR3 has 15 amino acids. The trim removed 5 bases at V and 1 base at J, leaving 5 bases unmatched. The CDR3 loop is CASSLSGLSYNEQFF. DNA of the CDR3: TGTGCCAGCAGCCTTAGCGGGTTGTCCTACAATGAGCAGTTCTTC.

In DNA form, the CDR3 reads TGTGCCAGCAGTTCCGACAGGGCAATGGACGAGCAGTACTTC. Translated, it gives CASSSDRAMDEQYF. This chain joins TRBV6-5 and TRBJ2-7; 7 bases line up with TRBD1. The V and J ends lost 4 bases and 5 bases, in that order; junction bases with no gene match: 8. This CDR3 has 14 residues. CDR1 and CDR2 from the germline V gene are MNHEY and SVGAGI.

The chain combines TRBV6-1 with TRBJ1-5; 8 bases fit TRBD1. The germline gives CDR1 MNHNS, CDR2 SASEGT. The CDR3 loop spans 17 amino acids. The V gene end was trimmed by 0 bases and the J gene end by 12 bases; junction bases not matched to a gene: 16. The CDR3 here is CASSEARLDRDPMGQHF. CDR3 nucleotides: TGTGCCAGCAGTGAAGCCCGGTTGGACAGGGACCCAATGGGCCAGCATTTT.

The chain links TRBV4-3 to TRBJ2-2; TRBD2 matches 8 bases. The ends lost 0 bases at V and 2 bases at J; junction bases unmatched: 8. This CDR3 contains 18 residues. Germline-derived CDR1 and CDR2 are LGHNA and YSLEER. The CDR3 DNA follows: TGCGCCAGCAGCCAAGATATCTTCCGGGAGGGAAACACCGGGGAGCTGTTTTTT. It is translated as CASSQDIFREGNTGELFF.

The chain uses TRBV13 and TRBJ2-7; 9 nucleotides align to TRBD2. Per germline, CDR1 PRHDT and CDR2 FYEKMQ (reference sequence). V shed 2 bases, J shed 5 bases, and the junction held 7 bases outside the gene matches. The CDR3 length is 15 residues. CDR3: CASSLSPSGIDEQYF. CDR3 DNA: TGTGCCAGCAGCTTATCGCCTAGCGGGATCGACGAGCAGTACTTC.

The V call is TRBV11-2, the J call TRBJ2-7; D may match TRBD1 or TRBD2 (7 bases each). V was cut by 5 bases and J by 3 bases, with 17 bases left in between. This CDR3 spans 15 amino acids. Germline-derived CDR1 and CDR2 are SGHAT and FQNNGV. CDR3 DNA sequence: TGTGCCAGCAGCCCCGAGGGAGGGGGCGGCTACGAGCAGTACTTC. Protein sequence: CASSPEGGGGYEQYF.

V usage is TRBV11-2 and J usage is TRBJ2-3; D might be TRBD1 or TRBD2, each matching 5 bases. CDR1 SGHAT and CDR2 FQNNGV come from the germline V gene. Trimming removed 5 bases from V and 6 bases from J, with 15 bases in between. This CDR3 has 14 residues. The CDR3 DNA reads TGTGCCAGCAGCGGTATAGGGGAGTTGGATACGCAGTATTTT. It yields the protein CASSGIGELDTQYF. The whole variable domain, remainder taken from reference TRBV11-2 and TRBJ2-3, is EAGVAQSPRYKIIEKRQSVAFWCNPISGHATLYWYQQILGQGPKLLIQFQNNGVVDDSQLPKDRFSAERLKGVDSTLKIQPAKLEDSAVYLCASSGIGELDTQYFGPGTRLTVL.

Of note for this clone: This sample includes further DNA sequences coding for the same CDR3. This chain joins TRBV7-9 and TRBJ2-1, with TRBD1 as a possible D gene (6 bases). CDR3 length equals 15 residues. V dropped 0 bases and J dropped 3 bases, with 9 bases sitting between them. Per germline, CDR1 SEHNR and CDR2 FQNEAQ (reference sequence). CDR3 loop: CASSLAQGSYNEQFF. The DNA for the CDR3 is TGTGCCAGCAGCTTAGCACAGGGCAGCTACAATGAGCAGTTCTTC.

The chain links TRBV6-5 to TRBJ2-1; possible D gene TRBD1, 6 bases. CDR1 is MNHEY, CDR2 SVGAGI, per germline. This CDR3 contains 15 residues. V was clipped by 0 bases and J by 6 bases, with 12 bases between them. CDR3 coding DNA: TGTGCCAGCAGTTACTCGAACGAGGGGGTCAATGAGCAGTTCTTC. It codes for CASSYSNEGVNEQFF.

This clone appeared a single time. The V gene is TRBV15, the J gene TRBJ2-4; 10 bases are a match to TRBD2. After removal of 0 bases from V and 5 bases from J, the junction contained 13 bases not matched to a gene. In germline, CDR1 is LNHNV, CDR2 YYDKDF (reference sequence). The CDR3 has 19 residues. The CDR3 sequence is CATSREGAAAGGFENIQYF. The DNA of the CDR3 is TGTGCCACCAGCAGAGAAGGGGCGGCAGCGGGAGGGTTCGAAAACATTCAGTACTTC.

This clone was counted a single time. V and J are TRBV29-1 and TRBJ2-1; no clear D. The V end lost 4 bases, the J end lost 0 bases, and 7 bases lay between the germline ends. Germline-derived CDR1 and CDR2 are SQVTM and ANQGSEA. This CDR3 region has 13 residues. The CDR3 DNA reads as TGCAGCGTTGCGTCTGACTCCTACAATGAGCAGTTCTTC. Translation gives CSVASDSYNEQFF.

The chain carries TRBV6-5 and TRBJ1-5, with a tentative D call TRBD1 (5 bases). This CDR3 has 15 amino acids. Germline CDR1 reads MNHEY; CDR2 reads SVGAGI. Trimming took off 6 bases at V and 7 bases at J, with 19 bases between the two ends. The DNA of the CDR3 is TGTGCCAGCAGCCCAGGGACGGGCGCGGGGCAGCCCCAGCATTTT. It encodes CASSPGTGAGQPQHF.